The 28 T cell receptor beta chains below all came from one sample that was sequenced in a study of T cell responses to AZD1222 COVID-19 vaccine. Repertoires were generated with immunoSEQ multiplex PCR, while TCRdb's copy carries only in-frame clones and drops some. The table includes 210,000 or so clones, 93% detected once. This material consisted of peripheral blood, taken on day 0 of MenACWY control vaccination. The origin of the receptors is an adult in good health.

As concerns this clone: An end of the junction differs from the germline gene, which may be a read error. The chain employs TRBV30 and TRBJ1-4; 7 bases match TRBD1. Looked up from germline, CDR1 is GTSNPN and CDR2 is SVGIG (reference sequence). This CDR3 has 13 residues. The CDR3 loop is CAWRVDRDGKTVF. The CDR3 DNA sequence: TGTGCCTGGAGAGTAGACAGGGACGGAAAAACTGTTTTT.

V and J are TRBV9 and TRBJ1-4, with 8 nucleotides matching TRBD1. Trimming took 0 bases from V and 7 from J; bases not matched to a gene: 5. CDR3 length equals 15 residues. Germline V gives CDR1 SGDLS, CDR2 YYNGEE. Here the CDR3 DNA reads TGTGCCAGCAGCGTAGCTGAGACAGGGGCTGAAAAACTGTTTTTT. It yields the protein CASSVAETGAEKLFF. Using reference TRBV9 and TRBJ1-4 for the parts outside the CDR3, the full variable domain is DSGVTQTPKHLITATGQRVTLRCSPRSGDLSVYWYQQSLDQGLQFLIQYYNGEERAKGNILERFSAQQFPDLHSELNLSSLELGDSALYFCASSVAETGAEKLFFGSGTQLSVL.

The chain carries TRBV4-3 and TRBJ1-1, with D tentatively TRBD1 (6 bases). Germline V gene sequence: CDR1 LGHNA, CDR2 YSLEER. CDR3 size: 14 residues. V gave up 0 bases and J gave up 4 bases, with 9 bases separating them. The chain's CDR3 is CASSQDLGGTEAFF. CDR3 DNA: TGCGCCAGCAGCCAAGATTTAGGGGGCACTGAAGCTTTCTTT.

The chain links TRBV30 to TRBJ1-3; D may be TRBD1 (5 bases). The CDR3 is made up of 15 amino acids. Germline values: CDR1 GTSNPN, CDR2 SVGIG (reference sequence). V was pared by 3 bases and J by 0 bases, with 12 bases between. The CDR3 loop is CAWSPLGASGNTIYF. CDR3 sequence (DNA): TGTGCCTGGAGCCCCCTCGGGGCCTCTGGAAACACCATATATTTT.

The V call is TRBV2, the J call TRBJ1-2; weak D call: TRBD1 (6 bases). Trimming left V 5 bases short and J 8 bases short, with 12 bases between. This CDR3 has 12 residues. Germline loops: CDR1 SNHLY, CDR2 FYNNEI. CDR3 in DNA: TGTGCCAGCAGTTCACAGGGTATGGGCTACACCTTC. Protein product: CASSSQGMGYTF.

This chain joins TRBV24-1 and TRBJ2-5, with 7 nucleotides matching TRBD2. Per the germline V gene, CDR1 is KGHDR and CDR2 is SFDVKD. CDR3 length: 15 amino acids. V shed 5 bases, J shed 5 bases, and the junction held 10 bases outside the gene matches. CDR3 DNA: TGTGCCACCAGTGCCCCGGGACTACCTGGTGAGACCCAGTACTTC. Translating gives CATSAPGLPGETQYF.

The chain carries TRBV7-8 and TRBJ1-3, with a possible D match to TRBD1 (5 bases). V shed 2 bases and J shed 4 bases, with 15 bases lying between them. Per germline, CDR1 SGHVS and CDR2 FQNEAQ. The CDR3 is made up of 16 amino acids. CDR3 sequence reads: CASSLTVGAGGNTIYF. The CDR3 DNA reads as TGTGCCAGCAGCTTAACCGTCGGGGCCGGAGGAAACACCATATATTTT.

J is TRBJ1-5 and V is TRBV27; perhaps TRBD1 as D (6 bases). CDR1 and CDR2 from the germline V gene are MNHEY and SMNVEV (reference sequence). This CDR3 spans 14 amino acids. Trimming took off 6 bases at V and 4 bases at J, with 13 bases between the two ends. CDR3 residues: CASRNGQPNQPQHF. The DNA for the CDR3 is TGTGCCAGCAGGAACGGACAGCCAAATCAGCCCCAGCATTTT.

CDR3 sequence: CASSAGGQETQYF. For the CDR3, the DNA is TGTGCCAGCAGCGCCGGGGGCCAAGAGACCCAGTACTTC. The chain links TRBV25-1 to TRBJ2-5; D is possibly TRBD2 (6 bases). This CDR3 is 13 amino acids long. The V end lost 6 bases, the J end lost 1 base, and 9 bases lay between the germline ends. Germline V gene data show CDR1 as MGHDK and CDR2 as SYGVNS. The whole variable domain, filled in from reference TRBV25-1 and TRBJ2-5, reads EADIYQTPRYLVIGTGKKITLECSQTMGHDKMYWYQQDPGMELHLIHYSYGVNSTEKGDLSSESTVSRIRTEHFPLTLESARPSHTSQYLCASSAGGQETQYFGPGTRLLVL.

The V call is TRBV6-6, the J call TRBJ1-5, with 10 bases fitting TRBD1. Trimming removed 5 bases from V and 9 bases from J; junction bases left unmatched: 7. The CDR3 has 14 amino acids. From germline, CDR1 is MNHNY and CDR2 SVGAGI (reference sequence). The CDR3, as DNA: TGTGCCAGCAGTCGGGACAGGGGCTTGGGGCCCCAGCATTTT. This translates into CASSRDRGLGPQHF.

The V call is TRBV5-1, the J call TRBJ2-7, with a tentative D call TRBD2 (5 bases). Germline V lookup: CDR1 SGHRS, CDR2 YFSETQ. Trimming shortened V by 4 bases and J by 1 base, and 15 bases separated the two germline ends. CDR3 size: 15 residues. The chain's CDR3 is CASSPGNEVSYEQYF. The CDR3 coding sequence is TGCGCCAGCAGCCCCGGGAACGAGGTATCCTACGAGCAGTACTTC.

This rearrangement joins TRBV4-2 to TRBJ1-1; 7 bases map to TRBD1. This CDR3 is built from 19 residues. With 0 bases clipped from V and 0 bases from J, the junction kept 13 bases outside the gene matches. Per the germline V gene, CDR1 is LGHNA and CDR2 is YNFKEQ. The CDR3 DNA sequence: TGTGCCAGCAGCCAAGAGGTCGGGACAGCTAATGCCATGAACACTGAAGCTTTCTTT. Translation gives CASSQEVGTANAMNTEAFF.

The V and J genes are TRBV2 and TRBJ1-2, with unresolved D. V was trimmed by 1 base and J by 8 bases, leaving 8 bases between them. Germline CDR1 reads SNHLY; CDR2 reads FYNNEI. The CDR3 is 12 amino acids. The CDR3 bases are TGTGCCAGCAGTGAAGGCCCCCCCGGCTACACCTTC. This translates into CASSEGPPGYTF.

DNA for the CDR3: TGCAGCGTGGCCGGGACAGAATTCTATGGCTACACCTTC. Its translation is CSVAGTEFYGYTF. The gene calls are TRBV29-1 and TRBJ1-2; 7 bases map to TRBD1. Germline V gene lookup returns CDR1 SQVTM and CDR2 ANQGSEA. This CDR3 is built from 13 residues. Trimming cost V 6 bases and J 4 bases; bases outside gene matches: 8. The entire variable domain, with the rest obtained from reference TRBV29-1 and TRBJ1-2, is as follows: SAVISQKPSRDICQRGTSLTIQCQVDSQVTMMFWYRQQPGQSLTLIATANQGSEATYESGFVIDKFPISRPNLTFSTLTVSNMSPEDSSIYLCSVAGTEFYGYTFGSGTRLTVV.

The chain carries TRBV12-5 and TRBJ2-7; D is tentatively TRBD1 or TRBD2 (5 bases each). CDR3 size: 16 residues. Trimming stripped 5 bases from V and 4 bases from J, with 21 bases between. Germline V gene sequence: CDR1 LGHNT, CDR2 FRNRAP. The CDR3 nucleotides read TGTGCTAGTGGTACTAGGGGAGCTGGGACGGCATACGAGCAGTACTTC. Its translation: CASGTRGAGTAYEQYF.

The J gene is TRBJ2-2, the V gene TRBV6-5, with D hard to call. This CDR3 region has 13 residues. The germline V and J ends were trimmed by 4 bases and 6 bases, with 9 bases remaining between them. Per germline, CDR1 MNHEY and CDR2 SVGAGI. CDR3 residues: CASSFWVAGELFF. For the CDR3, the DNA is TGTGCCAGCAGTTTTTGGGTGGCCGGGGAGCTGTTTTTT.

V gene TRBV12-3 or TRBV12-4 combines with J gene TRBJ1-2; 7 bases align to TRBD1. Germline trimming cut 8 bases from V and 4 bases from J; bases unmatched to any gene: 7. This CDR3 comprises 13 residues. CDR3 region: CASSVDRAYGYTF. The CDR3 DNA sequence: TGTGCCAGCTCAGTAGACAGGGCCTATGGCTACACCTTC.

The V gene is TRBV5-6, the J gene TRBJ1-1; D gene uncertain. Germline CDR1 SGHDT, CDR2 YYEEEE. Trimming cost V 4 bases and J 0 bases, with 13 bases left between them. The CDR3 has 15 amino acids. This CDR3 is CASSPKVGLNTEAFF. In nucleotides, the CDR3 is TGTGCCAGCAGCCCTAAAGTGGGGTTGAACACTGAAGCTTTCTTT.

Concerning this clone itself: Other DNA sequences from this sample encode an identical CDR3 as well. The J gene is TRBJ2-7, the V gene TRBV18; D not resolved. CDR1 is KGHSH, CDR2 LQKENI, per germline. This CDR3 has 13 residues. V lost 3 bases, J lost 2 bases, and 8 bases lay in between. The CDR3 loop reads CASSPPGAYEQYF. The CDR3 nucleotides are TGTGCCAGCTCACCCCCTGGTGCCTACGAGCAGTACTTC.

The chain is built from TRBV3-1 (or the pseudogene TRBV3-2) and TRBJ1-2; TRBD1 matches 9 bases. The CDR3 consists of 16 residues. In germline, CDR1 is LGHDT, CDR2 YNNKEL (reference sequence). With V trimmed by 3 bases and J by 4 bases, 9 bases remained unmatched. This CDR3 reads CASSQLGWGQGYGYTF. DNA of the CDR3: TGTGCCAGCAGCCAGTTGGGATGGGGACAGGGCTATGGCTACACCTTC.

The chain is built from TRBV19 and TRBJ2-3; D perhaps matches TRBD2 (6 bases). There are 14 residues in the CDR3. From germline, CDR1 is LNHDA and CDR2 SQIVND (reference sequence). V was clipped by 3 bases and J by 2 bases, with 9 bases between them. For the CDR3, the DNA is TGTGCCAGTAGTATGGGGGACTCCACAGATACGCAGTATTTT. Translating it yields CASSMGDSTDTQYF.

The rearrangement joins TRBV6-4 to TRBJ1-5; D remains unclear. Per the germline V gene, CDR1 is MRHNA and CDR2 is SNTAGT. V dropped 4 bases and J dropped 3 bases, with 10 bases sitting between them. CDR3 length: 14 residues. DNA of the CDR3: TGTGCCAGCAGTGGCGGTGGGAACAATCAGCCCCAGCATTTT. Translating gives CASSGGGNNQPQHF.

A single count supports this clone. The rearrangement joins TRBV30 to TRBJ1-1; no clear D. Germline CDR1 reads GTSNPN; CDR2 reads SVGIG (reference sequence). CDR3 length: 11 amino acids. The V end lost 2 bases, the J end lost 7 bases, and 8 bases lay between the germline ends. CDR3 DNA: TGTGCCTGGAGTTTCGGGCGTGAAGCTTTCTTT. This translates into CAWSFGREAFF.

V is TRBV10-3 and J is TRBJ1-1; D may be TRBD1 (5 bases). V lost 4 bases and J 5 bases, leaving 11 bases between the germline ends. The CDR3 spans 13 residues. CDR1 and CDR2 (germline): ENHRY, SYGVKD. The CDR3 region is CAISAGTATEAFF. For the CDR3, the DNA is TGTGCCATCAGTGCAGGGACGGCAACTGAAGCTTTCTTT.

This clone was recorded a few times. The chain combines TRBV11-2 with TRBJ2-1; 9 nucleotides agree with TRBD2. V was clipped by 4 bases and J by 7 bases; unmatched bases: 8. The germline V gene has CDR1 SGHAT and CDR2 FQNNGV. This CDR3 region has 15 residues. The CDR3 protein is CASSSTRGGLNEQFF. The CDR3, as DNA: TGTGCCAGCAGCTCGACGCGGGGGGGCCTGAATGAGCAGTTCTTC.

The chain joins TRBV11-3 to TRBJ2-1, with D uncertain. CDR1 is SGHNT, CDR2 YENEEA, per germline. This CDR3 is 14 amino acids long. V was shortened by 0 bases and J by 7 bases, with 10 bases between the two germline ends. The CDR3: CASSLDHSENEQFF. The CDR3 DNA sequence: TGTGCCAGCAGCTTAGATCATTCCGAAAATGAGCAGTTCTTC.

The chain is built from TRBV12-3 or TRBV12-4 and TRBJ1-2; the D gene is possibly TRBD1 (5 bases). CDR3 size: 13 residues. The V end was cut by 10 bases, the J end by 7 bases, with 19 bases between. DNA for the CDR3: TGTGCCATCCAACTTATGGGGGAGGGTGGCTACACCTTC. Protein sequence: CAIQLMGEGGYTF.

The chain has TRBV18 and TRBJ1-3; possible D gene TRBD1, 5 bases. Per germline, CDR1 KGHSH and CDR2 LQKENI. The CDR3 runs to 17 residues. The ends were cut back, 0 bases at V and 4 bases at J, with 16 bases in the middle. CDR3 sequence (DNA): TGTGCCAGCTCACCACCGGGCAGGACATATATAGGAAACACCATATATTTT. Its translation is CASSPPGRTYIGNTIYF.